Below are 20 T cell receptor beta chains sequenced from a single sample in a study of blood T cells in healthy people across ages. Alongside a J-beta primer mix, a sample-barcoded 5' primer served in a second PCR lasting 7 to 11 cycles. From the 5' RACE reads, TCRdb called clonotypes with MiXCR, one entry per CDR3 protein. The sample has about 680,000 distinct CDR3 sequences; approximately 50% are singletons. Sequencing was done on a sample of blood. These receptors were collected from a woman aged 60-75 years in good health.

V gene TRBV16 combines with J gene TRBJ2-5; TRBD1 is a possible D gene (6 bases). V gave up 1 base and J gave up 11 bases, with 11 bases separating them. Per germline, CDR1 KGHSY and CDR2 FQNENV. The CDR3 totals 12 residues. The CDR3 loop reads CASSQYRVEQYF. The DNA for the CDR3 is TGTGCCAGCAGCCAATACAGGGTGGAGCAGTACTTC.

The rearrangement uses TRBV18 and TRBJ2-7; D uncertain. Germline CDR1 KGHSH, CDR2 LQKENI. This CDR3 is built from 14 residues. V was clipped by 3 bases and J by 2 bases, with 11 bases between them. CDR3 region: CASSPTADPYEQYF. For the CDR3, the DNA is TGTGCCAGCTCACCTACGGCAGACCCCTACGAGCAGTACTTC. The whole variable domain, filled in from reference TRBV18 and TRBJ2-7, reads NAGVMQNPRHLVRRRGQEARLRCSPMKGHSHVYWYRQLPEEGLKFMVYLQKENIIDESGMPKERFSAEFPKEGPSILRIQQVVRGDSAAYFCASSPTADPYEQYFGPGTRLTVT.

This chain joins TRBV28 and TRBJ2-7; 12 bases are shared with TRBD2. This CDR3 region has 18 residues. Germline V CDR1 and CDR2: MDHEN, SYDVKM. V trimming: 4 bases; J trimming: 3 bases; junction bases outside the gene matches: 13. The CDR3 sequence is CASSSPALGTSGFYEQYF. CDR3 bases: TGTGCCAGCAGTTCCCCCGCCCTCGGGACTAGCGGGTTCTACGAGCAGTACTTC.

This clonotype appeared a few times. The chain has TRBV20-1 and TRBJ1-2; D possibly corresponds to TRBD1 (6 bases). Trimming took 5 bases from V and 4 from J, leaving 14 bases between them. The CDR3 is 13 residues long. Germline-derived CDR1 and CDR2 are DFQATT and SNEGSKA (reference sequence). CDR3 protein: CSAVGGALYGYTF. CDR3 coding DNA: TGCAGTGCTGTTGGGGGGGCTCTCTATGGCTACACCTTC.

V usage is TRBV20-1 and J usage is TRBJ2-7; D unclear. CDR3 length: 15 amino acids. V gave up 3 bases and J gave up 5 bases, with 20 bases separating them. Germline V gene data show CDR1 as DFQATT and CDR2 as SNEGSKA (reference sequence). CDR3: CSARLVSTTADEQYF. CDR3 sequence (DNA): TGCAGTGCTAGGCTGGTGTCTACAACAGCAGACGAGCAGTACTTC.

This clonotype was counted a few times. The chain links TRBV29-1 to TRBJ1-5; TRBD1 matches at 10 bases. Germline CDR1 and CDR2: SQVTM and ANQGSEA. Trimming removed 6 bases from V and 6 bases from J; junction bases left unmatched: 5. The CDR3 is made up of 13 amino acids. CDR3 residues: CSVGTGDGQPQHF. The DNA for the CDR3 is TGCAGCGTAGGGACAGGGGATGGTCAGCCCCAGCATTTT.

Worth noting for this clonotype: Mismatch with germline at one junction end may stem from a read error. This sequence joins TRBV11-2 and TRBJ1-4, with a possible D match to TRBD1 (6 bases). Per the germline V gene, CDR1 is SGHAT and CDR2 is FQNNGV. This CDR3 contains 15 residues. The CDR3 bases are TGTGCCATCAGCCTTTCGACAGGTTTAAATGAAAAACTGTTTTTT. This translates into CAISLSTGLNEKLFF. Full variable domain (remainder filled in from reference TRBV11-2 and TRBJ1-4): EAGVAQSPRYKIIEKRQSVAFWCNPISGHATLYWYQQILGQGPKLLIQFQNNGVVDDSQLPKDRFSAERLKGVDSTLKIQPAKLEDSAVYLCAISLSTGLNEKLFFGSGTQLSVL.

This clonotype has ten or more counts. The V gene is TRBV11-1, the J gene TRBJ1-1, with a possible D match to TRBD1 (5 bases). This CDR3 is 14 amino acids long. The ends were cut back, 1 base at V and 1 base at J, with 7 bases in the middle. From germline, CDR1 is SGHAT and CDR2 FQDESV (reference sequence). CDR3 in amino acids: CASSLVGENTEAFF. DNA for the CDR3: TGTGCCAGCAGCTTAGTAGGGGAGAACACTGAAGCTTTCTTT.

CDR3: CASSPRTSAPDTQYF. The DNA of the CDR3 is TGCGCCAGCAGCCCAAGGACTAGCGCCCCAGATACGCAGTATTTT. The gene calls are TRBV5-1 and TRBJ2-3; 9 bases line up with TRBD2. Germline V gives CDR1 SGHRS, CDR2 YFSETQ. The CDR3 has 15 residues. V lost 4 bases to trimming and J lost 4 bases; unmatched junction nucleotides: 7.

This clonotype was recorded a few times. The rearrangement uses TRBV20-1 and TRBJ2-7, with unresolved D. V was trimmed by 1 base and J by 4 bases, leaving 8 bases between them. Germline CDR1 reads DFQATT; CDR2 reads SNEGSKA (reference sequence). This CDR3 is 12 amino acids long. The CDR3 DNA reads TGCAGTGCTAGAGGGAAGGTATACGAGCAGTACTTC. This codes for CSARGKVYEQYF.

The chain has TRBV20-1 and TRBJ2-7, with no clear D. Trimming stripped 0 bases from V and 7 bases from J, with 7 bases between. This CDR3 spans 11 amino acids. Germline V gene sequence: CDR1 DFQATT, CDR2 SNEGSKA (reference sequence). The CDR3 DNA is TGCAGTGCTAGAGATAGGCCGGAGCAGTACTTC. The encoded protein is CSARDRPEQYF.

The chain has TRBV4-3 and TRBJ2-3, with 11 bases matching TRBD2. CDR1 LGHNA and CDR2 YSLEER come from the germline V gene. The J segment lost 0 bases and the V segment lost 4 bases, leaving 12 bases of the junction unmatched. The CDR3 covers 19 residues. CDR3 nucleotides: TGCGCCAGCAGCCCTACCCCACTAGCGGGGGAACCTAGCACAGATACGCAGTATTTT. Translating gives CASSPTPLAGEPSTDTQYF.

A few counts support this clonotype. The chain employs TRBV7-6 and TRBJ1-4; weak D call: TRBD1 (5 bases). This CDR3 has 16 residues. Germline assignment: CDR1 SGHVS and CDR2 FNYEAQ. V shed 3 bases and J shed 8 bases, with 19 bases lying between them. The CDR3 protein is CASSFSGPHPTEKLFF. The CDR3 DNA reads TGTGCCAGCAGCTTCTCGGGGCCCCACCCTACCGAAAAACTGTTTTTT.

This chain connects TRBV7-2 to TRBJ2-3, with D perhaps being TRBD1 or TRBD2 (6 bases each). The CDR3 is 15 residues long. Trimming took 5 bases from V and 5 from J, leaving 17 bases between them. Germline V gives CDR1 SGHTA, CDR2 FQGNSA. The CDR3 DNA is TGTGCCAGCAGCCGCGGGGACAAGGGAGTAGATACGCAGTATTTT. It codes for CASSRGDKGVDTQYF.

This clonotype was found once. J is TRBJ2-3 and V is TRBV2; D is uncertain. This CDR3 contains 14 residues. Germline values: CDR1 SNHLY, CDR2 FYNNEI. The V end lost 2 bases, the J end lost 2 bases, and 8 bases lay between the germline ends. The CDR3 region has the DNA TGTGCCAGCAGTGAACACAGATACACAGATACGCAGTATTTT. Encoded protein: CASSEHRYTDTQYF.

This chain uses TRBV20-1 with TRBJ2-7; 10 bases are shared with TRBD1. CDR1 and CDR2 (germline): DFQATT, SNEGSKA (reference sequence). Losses at the gene ends were 5 bases for V and 4 bases for J; bases not matched to a gene: 8. This CDR3 spans 14 amino acids. The DNA for the CDR3 is TGCAGTGCTCGCTCCGACAGGGGGCATTACGAGCAGTACTTC. This gives the protein CSARSDRGHYEQYF.

The chain carries TRBV18 and TRBJ2-7; TRBD1 agrees at 9 bases. V shed 2 bases, J shed 3 bases, and the junction held 8 bases outside the gene matches. Germline loops: CDR1 KGHSH, CDR2 LQKENI. This CDR3 region has 16 residues. The CDR3 DNA follows: TGTGCCAGCTCACCAGCCGGGCCGGGACAGGGCTACGAGCAGTACTTC. Amino acid sequence: CASSPAGPGQGYEQYF.

The V gene is TRBV29-1, the J gene TRBJ2-5; 10 positions agree with TRBD2. The CDR3 spans 13 residues. Germline trimming cut 3 bases from V and 11 bases from J; bases unmatched to any gene: 9. The germline V gene has CDR1 SQVTM and CDR2 ANQGSEA. CDR3 coding DNA: TGCAGCGTTGATACTAGCGGGGTAAATGAGCAGTACTTC. This codes for CSVDTSGVNEQYF.

The chain employs TRBV29-1 and TRBJ2-1; D call uncertain. Germline CDR1 SQVTM, CDR2 ANQGSEA. Trimming shortened V by 7 bases and J by 0 bases, and 7 bases separated the two germline ends. The CDR3 totals 12 residues. The CDR3 sequence: CSGDNSYNEQFF. In nucleotides, the CDR3 is TGCAGCGGAGATAACTCCTACAATGAGCAGTTCTTC.

CDR3 loop: CSARPWGGPKHNEQFF. Here the CDR3 DNA reads TGCAGTGCTAGACCGTGGGGGGGGCCTAAGCACAATGAGCAGTTCTTC. The chain combines TRBV20-1 with TRBJ2-1, with D tentatively TRBD2 (7 bases). CDR1 is DFQATT, CDR2 SNEGSKA, per germline (reference sequence). Trimming stripped 2 bases from V and 5 bases from J, with 19 bases between. The CDR3 is made up of 16 amino acids.